The rows below give T cell receptor beta chains drawn from one sample of a study of T-cell memory formation after mild COVID-19. Each CDR3 protein gets one entry after TCRdb re-called the 5' RACE reads with MiXCR. The profile shows fewer than 200,000 distinct CDR3 sequences, 10% to 15% of them singletons. Sequencing input: PBMCs or a T cell subset sorted from them (not recorded which). The source of these receptors is a man aged 18 to 29 who had mild COVID-19 (a few samples of this study predate the infection). Cell type and time point are not known. CDR3s include the opening cysteine and the closing phenylalanine or tryptophan. The D gene is left open where the match is weak. Only part of the rows carry a size: once, few, many, or a class if the clone is expanded.

clone_size | d_call | j_call | v_call | cdr3_aa | cdr3_nt
NA | TRBD2 | TRBJ2-7 | TRBV9 | CASSRSSSGGGSYEQYF | TGTGCCAGCAGCCGGTCATCTAGCGGGGGAGGGTCCTACGAGCAGTACTTC
few | NA | TRBJ2-4 | TRBV5-1 | CASSYDIAKNIQYF | TGCGCCAGCAGCTATGACATAGCCAAAAACATTCAGTACTTC
NA | NA | TRBJ2-7 | TRBV2 | CASTFGQGTSSYEQYF | TGTGCCAGCACCTTCGGGCAGGGGACGAGCTCCTACGAGCAGTACTTC
NA | NA | TRBJ2-3 | TRBV5-1 | CASSLAAITDTQYF | TGCGCCAGCAGCTTGGCGGCCATCACAGATACGCAGTATTTT
few | TRBD1 | TRBJ1-2 | TRBV2 | CASSGTVYGYTF | TGTGCCAGCAGCGGGACAGTCTATGGCTACACCTTC
NA | NA | TRBJ2-1 | TRBV4-1 | CASSQVDLVTYNEQFF | TGCGCCAGCAGCCAAGTCGACCTTGTCACCTACAATGAGCAGTTCTTC
few | TRBD1 | TRBJ1-4 | TRBV7-9 | CASSAGTGIPSEKLFF | TGTGCCAGCAGTGCAGGGACAGGGATACCGAGTGAAAAACTGTTTTTT
NA | TRBD1 | TRBJ1-2 | TRBV5-1 | CASSSGTAAYGGYTF | TGCGCCAGCAGCTCCGGGACAGCCGCCTATGGTGGCTACACCTTC
few | TRBD1 | TRBJ2-7 | TRBV10-3 | CAISARDSSYEQYF | TGTGCCATCAGTGCCCGGGACAGCTCCTACGAGCAGTACTTC
NA | NA | TRBJ2-1 | TRBV5-5 | CASSLGDNEQFF | TGTGCCAGCAGCTTGGGGGACAATGAGCAGTTCTTC
few | TRBD2 | TRBJ2-5 | TRBV28 | CASSSPTSGGAETQYF | TGTGCCAGCAGTTCGCCGACTAGCGGGGGGGCAGAGACCCAGTACTTC
NA | TRBD1 | TRBJ1-4 | TRBV3-1 | CASSYSGQTNEKLFF | TGTGCCAGCAGCTATTCGGGACAGACTAATGAAAAACTGTTTTTT
few | TRBD1 | TRBJ1-1 | TRBV20-1 | CSATTGRDTEAFF | TGCAGTGCGACGACAGGGCGGGACACTGAAGCTTTCTTT
few | TRBD2 | TRBJ2-1 | TRBV24-1 | CATSASGGSYNEQFF | TGTGCCACCAGTGCCAGCGGGGGCTCCTACAATGAGCAGTTCTTC
NA | NA | TRBJ2-1 | TRBV2 | CASSNRSTSARFF | TGTGCCAGCAGCAATCGTTCAACGTCGGCCCGGTTCTTC
few | NA | TRBJ2-1 | TRBV7-2 | CASRPAGGTNEQFF | TGTGCCAGCAGGCCTGCAGGGGGGACGAATGAGCAGTTCTTC
few | NA | TRBJ1-1 | TRBV20-1 | CSARGWGEAFF | TGCAGTGCTAGGGGGTGGGGCGAAGCTTTCTTT
NA | TRBD1 | TRBJ2-3 | TRBV5-1 | CASSLDPGQGTDTQYF | TGCGCCAGCAGCTTGGATCCGGGACAGGGGACAGATACGCAGTATTTT
NA | NA | TRBJ2-1 | TRBV14 | CASSPSVSEQFF | TGTGCCAGCAGCCCCAGCGTGAGTGAGCAGTTCTTC
few | NA | TRBJ2-5 | TRBV5-1 | CASSLAGSTEETQYF | TGCGCCAGCAGCTTGGCGGGGAGTACTGAAGAGACCCAGTACTTC
NA | NA | TRBJ2-5 | TRBV11-2 | CASSSISGLHQTQYF | TGTGCCAGCAGCTCCATTAGCGGTTTACACCAGACCCAGTACTTC
NA | NA | TRBJ1-1 | TRBV7-2 | CASRPGNRNTEAFF | TGTGCCAGCAGGCCGGGAAATCGGAACACTGAAGCTTTCTTT
few | TRBD1 | TRBJ1-5 | TRBV9 | CASSVGRGQGYSNQPQHF | TGTGCCAGCAGCGTAGGGAGGGGACAGGGGTATAGCAATCAGCCCCAGCATTTT
NA | TRBD2 | TRBJ2-5 | TRBV28 | CASSFIMASGAQETQYF | TGTGCCAGCAGTTTTATAATGGCTAGCGGGGCCCAAGAGACCCAGTACTTC
NA | NA | TRBJ1-2 | TRBV24-1 | CATSGPTWGENYGYTF | TGTGCCACCAGTGGCCCTACATGGGGCGAGAACTATGGCTACACCTTC
NA | NA | TRBJ1-5 | TRBV4-3 | CASSPGPLGNQPQHF | TGCGCCAGCAGCCCGGGACCTTTGGGCAATCAGCCCCAGCATTTT
NA | TRBD1 | TRBJ2-1 | TRBV6-2/TRBV6-3 | CASSLGTGSLHNEQFF | TGTGCCAGCAGTCTCGGGACAGGGAGCCTCCACAATGAGCAGTTCTTC
many | NA | TRBJ2-2 | TRBV10-3 | CAINAGWNTGELFF | TGTGCCATCAATGCAGGGTGGAACACCGGGGAGCTGTTTTTT
many | NA | TRBJ2-1 | TRBV4-2 | CASSQAKYNEQFF | TGTGCCAGCAGCCAAGCAAAGTACAATGAGCAGTTCTTC
NA | NA | TRBJ2-3 | TRBV5-4 | CASSLRGTATDTQYF | TGTGCCAGCAGCTTAAGAGGTACAGCCACAGATACGCAGTATTTT